Listed below are T cell receptor beta chains from one sample, sequenced in a study of blood T cell repertoires in COVID-19. The method was immunoSEQ multiplex PCR; TCRdb's version includes in-frame clones alone and lacks a portion of them. Counted here are some 250,000 clones, roughly 93% occurring once; the ten biggest clones make up about 2.5%. The sample comprised PBMCs or T cells enriched from blood (not recorded which). These receptors all come from a woman in her 40s with acute COVID-19. The CDR3 runs from the conserved cysteine through the conserved F or W. Fields, in order: V gene, J gene, D gene, clone size, CDR3 protein, CDR3 DNA. The D gene is left open where the match is weak. The listing skips clone size in some rows; elsewhere it reads once, few, many or a size class.

TRBV12-3/TRBV12-4	TRBJ2-1	.	.	CASSFVRDEQFF	TGTGCCAGCAGTTTCGTCCGGGATGAGCAGTTCTTC
TRBV7-9	TRBJ1-4	.	.	CASGGQGGTLFF	TGTGCCAGCGGGGGCCAGGGAGGGACGCTGTTTTTT
TRBV18	TRBJ2-1	TRBD2	.	CASSPLPPTSGRANEQFF	TGTGCCAGCTCACCACTTCCCCCCACCAGCGGGAGGGCTAATGAGCAGTTCTTC
TRBV6-5	TRBJ2-7	.	.	CASRALPGSPYEQYF	TGTGCCAGCAGGGCGTTACCAGGGTCCCCCTACGAGCAGTACTTC
TRBV2	TRBJ2-1	TRBD2	.	CASSDLAGGRDEQFF	TGTGCCAGCAGTGATCTGGCGGGGGGGCGCGATGAGCAGTTCTTC
TRBV6-5	TRBJ1-2	.	once	CASSAGGDYYGYTF	TGTGCCAGCAGCGCCGGCGGCGACTACTATGGCTACACCTTC
TRBV3-1/TRBV3-2	TRBJ1-2	.	.	CASSPFMGLINYGYTF	TGTGCCAGCAGCCCCTTCATGGGACTGATCAACTATGGCTACACCTTC
TRBV2	TRBJ2-7	TRBD2	.	CASRGTSSFYEQYF	TGTGCCAGCAGAGGGACTAGCAGCTTCTACGAGCAGTACTTC
TRBV2	TRBJ1-4	.	.	CASSDPGRVDEKLFF	TGTGCCAGCAGTGATCCGGGCAGGGTCGATGAAAAACTGTTTTTT
TRBV19	TRBJ2-2	TRBD2	.	CASSMEAGGRRELFF	TGTGCCAGTAGTATGGAAGCGGGGGGGCGTAGGGAGCTGTTTTTT
TRBV4-1	TRBJ1-1	.	.	CASSQGQGPDDTEAFF	TGCGCCAGCAGCCAAGGGCAGGGGCCGGATGACACTGAAGCTTTCTTT
TRBV27	TRBJ2-7	.	.	CASSPLGRLGEQYF	TGTGCCAGCAGTCCCCTGGGGCGCCTAGGCGAGCAGTACTTC
TRBV9	TRBJ2-5	.	.	CASSARVGGETQYF	TGTGCCAGCAGCGCTAGAGTCGGGGGAGAGACCCAGTACTTC
TRBV7-2	TRBJ2-3	.	.	CASSSETFTQGDTQYF	TGTGCCAGCAGCTCTGAAACATTTACCCAGGGGGATACGCAGTATTTT
TRBV3-1/TRBV3-2	TRBJ1-1	.	.	CASSQEPGRGGEAFF	TGTGCCAGCAGCCAAGAACCGGGACGGGGAGGTGAAGCTTTCTTT
TRBV5-1	TRBJ1-2	TRBD1	.	CASSSFDRGNGYTF	TGCGCCAGCAGCTCCTTTGACAGGGGAAATGGCTACACCTTC
TRBV2	TRBJ2-5	TRBD1	.	CARPPTGSNHGETQYF	TGTGCCAGACCTCCGACAGGGTCGAATCATGGGGAGACCCAGTACTTC
TRBV4-1	TRBJ1-2	TRBD1	.	CASSPPGGTGDSRNYGYTF	TGCGCCAGCAGTCCCCCGGGTGGGACAGGGGACTCCAGGAACTATGGCTACACCTTC
TRBV9	TRBJ2-2	.	.	CASGAMAGRNTGELFF	TGTGCCAGCGGGGCCATGGCGGGACGGAACACCGGGGAGCTGTTTTTT
TRBV2	TRBJ2-5	TRBD2	.	CASSGEGLKETQYF	TGTGCCAGCAGTGGTGAGGGACTAAAAGAGACCCAGTACTTC
TRBV19	TRBJ2-7	.	.	CASRDSPTGFYEQYF	TGTGCCAGTAGGGACAGTCCCACTGGATTCTACGAGCAGTACTTC
TRBV6-6	TRBJ1-1	TRBD1	.	CASRGTGVDTEAFF	TGTGCCAGCAGGGGTACAGGGGTCGACACTGAAGCTTTCTTT
TRBV28	TRBJ2-7	TRBD1	.	CASRSTGQGANEQYF	TGTGCCAGCAGGTCTACAGGACAGGGGGCCAACGAGCAGTACTTC
TRBV7-9	TRBJ1-2	.	.	CASSLAGSLPDYGYTF	TGTGCCAGCAGCTTAGCGGGCAGTCTTCCTGACTATGGCTACACCTTC
TRBV30	TRBJ2-3	TRBD2	.	CAWSRVAGGGTQYF	TGTGCCTGGAGTAGAGTAGCGGGAGGGGGTACGCAGTATTTT
TRBV28	TRBJ2-6	TRBD1	.	CASRGRIGGAGANVLTF	TGTGCCAGCAGAGGGCGGATAGGGGGCGCTGGGGCCAACGTCCTGACTTTC
TRBV19	TRBJ2-2	.	.	CASSIALDGGELFF	TGTGCCAGTAGTATAGCCCTAGATGGCGGGGAGCTGTTTTTT
TRBV19	TRBJ2-3	TRBD2	.	CASLAGGTDTQYF	TGTGCCAGTCTAGCGGGGGGCACAGATACGCAGTATTTT
TRBV5-4	TRBJ2-3	.	.	CASSLFAGSDTQYF	TGTGCCAGCAGCTTGTTTGCCGGGAGCGATACGCAGTATTTT
TRBV6-5	TRBJ2-7	.	.	CASILEVGSSYEQYF	TGTGCCAGCATCCTTGAAGTCGGGAGCTCCTACGAGCAGTACTTC
TRBV29-1	TRBJ2-3	.	.	CSVGRGTDTQYF	TGCAGCGTTGGGCGGGGCACAGATACGCAGTATTTT
TRBV3-1/TRBV3-2	TRBJ1-3	TRBD1	.	CASSPIGQGASGNTIYF	TGTGCCAGCAGCCCCATCGGGCAGGGGGCCTCTGGAAACACCATATATTTT
TRBV19	TRBJ2-5	TRBD1	once	CASSIDLRTGGFQETQYF	TGTGCCAGTAGTATAGATCTGAGAACAGGGGGATTCCAAGAGACCCAGTACTTC
TRBV24-1	TRBJ2-1	.	.	CATSDSLTVNNEQFF	TGTGCCACCAGTGACTCTCTGACAGTAAACAATGAGCAGTTCTTC
TRBV7-6	TRBJ2-3	TRBD2	.	CASSLVVGSGGAADTQYF	TGTGCCAGCAGCTTAGTAGTCGGAAGCGGGGGGGCCGCGGATACGCAGTATTTT
TRBV7-2	TRBJ2-7	.	few	CASSLGPGGRQYF	TGTGCCAGCAGCTTAGGTCCTGGGGGCCGGCAGTACTTC
TRBV20-1	TRBJ2-1	TRBD2	.	CSASGSAGGRDEQFF	TGCAGTGCTAGTGGTTCAGCGGGGGGGCGGGATGAGCAGTTCTTC
TRBV6-5	TRBJ1-2	TRBD1	.	CASSYSKGALRGYTF	TGTGCCAGCAGTTACTCGAAGGGGGCCCTACGTGGCTACACCTTC
TRBV3-1/TRBV3-2	TRBJ1-1	.	.	CASSQSRQAAEAFF	TGTGCCAGCAGCCAATCTAGACAGGCCGCTGAAGCTTTCTTT
TRBV20-1	TRBJ1-2	.	.	CSASDSYGYTF	TGCAGTGCTTCAGACAGCTATGGCTACACCTTC
TRBV30	TRBJ1-6	TRBD1	.	CAWRRQGSSYNSPLHF	TGTGCCTGGAGAAGACAGGGGAGCTCCTATAATTCACCCCTCCACTTT
TRBV6-5	TRBJ2-1	.	once	CASSYSTRGNEQFF	TGTGCCAGCAGTTACTCGACCAGGGGCAATGAGCAGTTCTTC
TRBV28	TRBJ1-5	.	.	CASTLAAGYSNQPQHF	TGTGCCAGCACCTTAGCGGCAGGGTATAGCAATCAGCCCCAGCATTTT
TRBV28	TRBJ1-1	.	.	CATGGGMNTEAFF	TGTGCCACCGGGGGGGGGATGAACACTGAAGCTTTCTTT
TRBV19	TRBJ1-2	TRBD1	once	CASSIDRDYGYTF	TGTGCCAGTAGTATCGACAGGGACTATGGCTACACCTTC
TRBV6-5	TRBJ1-6	TRBD1	.	CASSYQGANSPLHF	TGTGCCAGCAGTTACCAGGGGGCGAATTCACCCCTCCACTTT
TRBV4-1	TRBJ1-2	.	once	CASSQERRAYGYTF	TGCGCCAGCAGCCAAGAACGCAGGGCCTATGGCTACACCTTC
TRBV18	TRBJ1-6	.	.	CASSPGRADSPLHF	TGTGCCAGCTCACCTGGCAGGGCCGATTCACCCCTCCACTTT
TRBV2	TRBJ1-5	.	.	CASSPQRTVNQPQHF	TGTGCCAGCAGTCCCCAGCGGACAGTCAATCAGCCCCAGCATTTT
TRBV24-1	TRBJ2-1	TRBD2	once	CATSALRRGTSGSKGNNEQFF	TGTGCCACCAGTGCTCTCCGGCGGGGGACTAGCGGGAGTAAGGGCAACAATGAGCAGTTCTTC
TRBV9	TRBJ2-1	TRBD2	.	CASSSTRGLGLRNEQFF	TGTGCCAGCAGCTCTACTCGGGGACTAGGATTGAGGAATGAGCAGTTCTTC
TRBV5-4	TRBJ2-4	TRBD1	.	CASSRTDRVNIQYF	TGTGCCAGCAGCCGCACCGACAGGGTCAACATTCAGTACTTC
TRBV7-9	TRBJ2-5	TRBD1	.	CASSLKEAGGKETQYF	TGTGCCAGCAGCTTAAAGGAAGCAGGGGGCAAAGAGACCCAGTACTTC